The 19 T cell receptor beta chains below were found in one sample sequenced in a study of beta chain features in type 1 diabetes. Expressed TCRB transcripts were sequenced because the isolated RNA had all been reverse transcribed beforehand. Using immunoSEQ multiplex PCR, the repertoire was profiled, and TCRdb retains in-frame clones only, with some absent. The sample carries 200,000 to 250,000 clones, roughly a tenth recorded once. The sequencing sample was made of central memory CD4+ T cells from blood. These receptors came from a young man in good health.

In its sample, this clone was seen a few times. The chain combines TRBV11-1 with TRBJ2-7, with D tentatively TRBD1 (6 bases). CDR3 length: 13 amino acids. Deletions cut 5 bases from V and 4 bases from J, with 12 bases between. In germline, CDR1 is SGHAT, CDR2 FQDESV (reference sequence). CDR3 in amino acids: CASSIDRRYEQYF. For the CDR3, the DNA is TGTGCCAGCAGCATTGACAGGCGTTACGAGCAGTACTTC.

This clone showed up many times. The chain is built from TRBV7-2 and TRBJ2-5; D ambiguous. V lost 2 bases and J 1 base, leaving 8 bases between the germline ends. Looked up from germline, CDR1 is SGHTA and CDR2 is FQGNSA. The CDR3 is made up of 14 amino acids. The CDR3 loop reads CASSLWAIQETQYF. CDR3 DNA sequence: TGTGCCAGCAGCTTATGGGCGATCCAAGAGACCCAGTACTTC.

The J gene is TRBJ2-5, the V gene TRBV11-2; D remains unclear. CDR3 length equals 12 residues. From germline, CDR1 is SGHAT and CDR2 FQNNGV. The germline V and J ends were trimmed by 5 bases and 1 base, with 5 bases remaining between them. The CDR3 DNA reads TGTGCCAGCAGCCCTGTCCAAGAGACCCAGTACTTC. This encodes CASSPVQETQYF.

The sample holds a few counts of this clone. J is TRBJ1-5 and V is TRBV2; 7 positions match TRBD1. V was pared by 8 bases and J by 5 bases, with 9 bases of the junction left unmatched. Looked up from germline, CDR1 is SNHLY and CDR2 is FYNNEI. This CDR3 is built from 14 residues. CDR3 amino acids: CASGLGGWDQPQHF. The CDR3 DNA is TGTGCCAGCGGACTAGGGGGCTGGGATCAGCCCCAGCATTTT.

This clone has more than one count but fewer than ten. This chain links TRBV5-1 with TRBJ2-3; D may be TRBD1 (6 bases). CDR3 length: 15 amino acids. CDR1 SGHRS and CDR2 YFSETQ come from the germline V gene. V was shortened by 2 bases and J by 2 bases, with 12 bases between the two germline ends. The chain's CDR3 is CASSLQGAPTDTQYF. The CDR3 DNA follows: TGCGCCAGCAGCTTACAGGGTGCTCCCACAGATACGCAGTATTTT.

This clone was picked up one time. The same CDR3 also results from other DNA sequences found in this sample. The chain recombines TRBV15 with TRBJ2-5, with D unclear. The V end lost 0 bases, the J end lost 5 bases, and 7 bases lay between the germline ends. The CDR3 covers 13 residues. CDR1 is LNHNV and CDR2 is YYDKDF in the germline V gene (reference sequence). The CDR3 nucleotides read TGTGCCACCAGCAGAGATTTGTGGGAGACCCAGTACTTC. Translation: CATSRDLWETQYF. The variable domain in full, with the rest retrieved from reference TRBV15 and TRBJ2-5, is DAMVIQNPRYQVTQFGKPVTLSCSQTLNHNVMYWYQQKSSQAPKLLFHYYDKDFNNEADTPDNFQSRRPNTSFCFLDIRSPGLGDTAMYLCATSRDLWETQYFGPGTRLLVL.

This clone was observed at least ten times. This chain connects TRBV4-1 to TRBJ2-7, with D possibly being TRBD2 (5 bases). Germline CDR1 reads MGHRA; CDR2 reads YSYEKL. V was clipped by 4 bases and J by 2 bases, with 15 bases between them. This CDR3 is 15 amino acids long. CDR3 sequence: CASSLQAVGAYEQYF. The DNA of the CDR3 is TGCGCCAGCAGCCTTCAAGCCGTCGGGGCCTACGAGCAGTACTTC.

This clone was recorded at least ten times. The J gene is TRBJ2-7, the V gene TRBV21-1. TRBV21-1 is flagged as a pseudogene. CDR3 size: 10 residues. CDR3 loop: CASFSWEQYF. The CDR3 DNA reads TGTGCCAGCTTCTCCTGGGAGCAGTACTTC.

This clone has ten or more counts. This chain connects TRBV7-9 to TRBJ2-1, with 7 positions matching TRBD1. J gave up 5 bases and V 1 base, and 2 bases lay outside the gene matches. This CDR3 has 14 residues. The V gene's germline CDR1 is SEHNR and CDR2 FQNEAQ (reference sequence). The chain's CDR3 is CASSLDDRDNEQFF. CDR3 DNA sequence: TGTGCCAGCAGCTTAGACGACAGGGACAATGAGCAGTTCTTC.

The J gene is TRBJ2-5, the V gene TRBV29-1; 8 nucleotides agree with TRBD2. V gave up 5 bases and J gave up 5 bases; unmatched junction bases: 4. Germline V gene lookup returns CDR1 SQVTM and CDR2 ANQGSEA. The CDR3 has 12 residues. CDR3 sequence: CSVSGGWETQYF. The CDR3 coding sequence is TGCAGCGTTAGCGGGGGATGGGAGACCCAGTACTTC.

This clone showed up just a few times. The CDR3 DNA is TGCGCCAGCAGCCCGACAGCGTACCAAGAGACCCAGTACTTC. It encodes CASSPTAYQETQYF. The V and J genes are TRBV4-1 and TRBJ2-5; possible D gene TRBD1, 5 bases. The CDR3 sequence is 14 residues long. The germline V gene encodes CDR1 MGHRA and CDR2 YSYEKL. Trimming stripped 4 bases from V and 0 bases from J, with 9 bases between.

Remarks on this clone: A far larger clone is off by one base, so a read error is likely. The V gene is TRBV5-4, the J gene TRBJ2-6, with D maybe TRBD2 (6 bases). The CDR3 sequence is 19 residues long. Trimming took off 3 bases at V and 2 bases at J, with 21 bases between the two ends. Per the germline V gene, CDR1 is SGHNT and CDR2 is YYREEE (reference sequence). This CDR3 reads CASSSAGKKGGAGANVLTF. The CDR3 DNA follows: TGTGCCAGCAGCTCGGCGGGCAAAAAGGGAGGCGCTGGGGCCAACGTCCTGACTTTC.

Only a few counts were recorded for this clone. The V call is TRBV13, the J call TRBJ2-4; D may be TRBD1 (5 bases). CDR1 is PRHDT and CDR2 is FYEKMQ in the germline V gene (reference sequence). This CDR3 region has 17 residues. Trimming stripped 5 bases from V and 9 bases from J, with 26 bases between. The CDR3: CASSDISQGYRQGIQYF. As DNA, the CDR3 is TGTGCCAGCAGCGATATATCCCAGGGATATCGGCAAGGCATTCAGTACTTC.

CDR3 in amino acids: CASSYGTGDSYEQYF. Here the CDR3 DNA reads TGCGCCAGCAGCTACGGGACAGGTGACTCCTACGAGCAGTACTTC. J is TRBJ2-7 and V is TRBV5-1, with 8 nucleotides matching TRBD1. With V trimmed by 3 bases and J by 0 bases, 5 bases remained unmatched. CDR3 size: 15 residues. Germline V gives CDR1 SGHRS, CDR2 YFSETQ.

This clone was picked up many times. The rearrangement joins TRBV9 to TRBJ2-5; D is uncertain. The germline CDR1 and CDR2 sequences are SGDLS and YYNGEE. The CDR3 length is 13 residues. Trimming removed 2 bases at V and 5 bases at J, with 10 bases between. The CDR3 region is CASSVSFGETQYF. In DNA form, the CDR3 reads TGTGCCAGCAGCGTCAGCTTCGGGGAGACCCAGTACTTC.

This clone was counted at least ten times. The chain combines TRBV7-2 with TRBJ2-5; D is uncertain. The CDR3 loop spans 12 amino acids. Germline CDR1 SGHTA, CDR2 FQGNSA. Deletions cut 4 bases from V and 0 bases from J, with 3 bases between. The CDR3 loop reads CASSSYQETQYF. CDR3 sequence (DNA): TGTGCCAGCAGCTCATACCAAGAGACCCAGTACTTC.

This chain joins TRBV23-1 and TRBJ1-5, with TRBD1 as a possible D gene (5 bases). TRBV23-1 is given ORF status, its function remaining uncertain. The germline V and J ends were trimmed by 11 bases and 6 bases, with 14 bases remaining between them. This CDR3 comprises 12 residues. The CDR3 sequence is CAWSGGTQPQHF. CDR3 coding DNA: TGCGCCTGGAGCGGGGGTACTCAGCCCCAGCATTTT.

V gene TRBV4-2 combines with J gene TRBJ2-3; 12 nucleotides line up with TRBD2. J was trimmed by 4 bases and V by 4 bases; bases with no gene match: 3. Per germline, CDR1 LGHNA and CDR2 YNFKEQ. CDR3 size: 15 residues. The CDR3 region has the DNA TGTGCCAGCAGCCTCAGACTAGCGGGAGCAGATACGCAGTATTTT. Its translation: CASSLRLAGADTQYF.

CDR3 region: CASSVGVASSYEQYF. The CDR3 DNA is TGTGCCAGCAGCGTAGGGGTAGCGAGCTCCTACGAGCAGTACTTC. V usage is TRBV9 and J usage is TRBJ2-7; D is possibly TRBD2 (5 bases). V was pared by 0 bases and J by 0 bases, with 10 bases between. Germline values: CDR1 SGDLS, CDR2 YYNGEE. The CDR3 extends over 15 amino acids. The full variable domain, rest sourced from reference TRBV9 and TRBJ2-7, is DSGVTQTPKHLITATGQRVTLRCSPRSGDLSVYWYQQSLDQGLQFLIQYYNGEERAKGNILERFSAQQFPDLHSELNLSSLELGDSALYFCASSVGVASSYEQYFGPGTRLTVT.